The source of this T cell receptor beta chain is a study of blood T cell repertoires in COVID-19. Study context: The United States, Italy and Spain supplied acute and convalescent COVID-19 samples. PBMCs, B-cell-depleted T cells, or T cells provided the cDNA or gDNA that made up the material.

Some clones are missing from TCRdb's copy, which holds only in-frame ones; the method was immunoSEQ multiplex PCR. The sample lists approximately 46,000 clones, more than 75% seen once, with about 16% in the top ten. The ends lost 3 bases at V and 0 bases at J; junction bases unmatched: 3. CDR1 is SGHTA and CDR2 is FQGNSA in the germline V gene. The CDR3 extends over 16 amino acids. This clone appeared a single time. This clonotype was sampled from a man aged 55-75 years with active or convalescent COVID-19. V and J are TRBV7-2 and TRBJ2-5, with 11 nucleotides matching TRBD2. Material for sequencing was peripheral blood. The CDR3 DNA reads TGTGCCAGCAGCTTTTCGACTAGCGGGGACCAAGAGACCCAGTACTTC. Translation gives CASSFSTSGDQETQYF.